These T cell receptor beta chains were read from a single sample in a study of T cell changes during pregnancy in multiple sclerosis. Method: immunoSEQ multiplex PCR; TCRdb's copy keeps in-frame clones and lacks some. The sample lists around 48,000 clones; around 92% were seen once. The source material was CD4+ T cells from peripheral blood mononuclear cells, sampled in the second trimester of pregnancy. The receptors here all came from a female donor in good health, enrolled as a control in a pregnancy study. Both conserved end residues are part of each CDR3. Fields, in order: V gene, J gene, CDR3 length, D gene, clone size, CDR3 DNA, CDR3 protein. The D gene is left open where the match is weak. For some rows the clone size is stated as once, few or many, or as a class when expanded; others skip it.

>TRBV29-1|TRBJ1-1|13|-|-
TGCAGCGTTGAAGAGTCGGTCCCCCGGGGAGCTTTCTTT
CSVEESVPRGAFF
>TRBV14|TRBJ2-6|18|TRBD1|-
TGTGCCAGCAGCCATTTGGGACAGGGGGCGTATGGGGCCAACGTCCTGACTTTC
CASSHLGQGAYGANVLTF
>TRBV4-1|TRBJ2-1|15|TRBD1|-
TGCGCCAGCAGCCAACCGGGACAGGGGATTCGTGAGCAGTTCTTC
CASSQPGQGIREQFF
>TRBV5-1|TRBJ1-5|14|-|-
TGCGCCAGCAGCTTGGGGGCTGGGAATCAGCCCCAGCATTTT
CASSLGAGNQPQHF
>TRBV28|TRBJ2-1|17|TRBD2|-
TGTGCCAGCAGTGGAGGACTAGCGCCAAACAGATACAATGAGCAGTTCTTC
CASSGGLAPNRYNEQFF
>TRBV6-5|TRBJ1-2|13|-|-
TGTGCCAGCAGTTACGGCGGATCCCGCGGCTACACCTTC
CASSYGGSRGYTF
>TRBV7-9|TRBJ2-2|13|-|-
TGTGCCAGCAGATCGACAGTGACCGGGGAGCTGTTTTTT
CASRSTVTGELFF
>TRBV29-1|TRBJ2-1|14|TRBD2|-
TGCAGCGCCTCCAGTAGCGGGGGAGGCAATGAGCAGTTCTTC
CSASSSGGGNEQFF
>TRBV7-3|TRBJ2-5|13|-|-
TGTGCCAGCAGCTTAGGAGGGAGAGAGACCCAGTACTTC
CASSLGGRETQYF
>TRBV18|TRBJ2-5|14|TRBD1|-
TGTGCCAGCTCACCGGGACAGAGACAAGAGACCCAGTACTTC
CASSPGQRQETQYF
>TRBV28|TRBJ1-1|13|-|once
TGTGCCAGCAGTAGGGAAACGGGGATCGAAGCTTTCTTT
CASSRETGIEAFF